These T cell receptor beta chains were read from a single sample in a study of blood T cell repertoires in COVID-19. Data came from immunoSEQ multiplex PCR; TCRdb stores just in-frame clones and leaves some out. Among 280,000 or so clones listed, roughly 86% were seen once. Sequencing used peripheral blood. The receptor source for this set is a woman in her twenties or thirties who had recovered from COVID-19. The CDR3 runs from the conserved cysteine through the conserved F or W. The D gene is left open where the match is weak. Expanded clones are given a class, and other clones once, few, many or no size at all.

cdr3_aa cdr3_nt j_call v_call clone_size d_call
CASRSGGLDIQYF TGTGCCAGCAGAAGCGGGGGGTTGGACATTCAGTACTTC TRBJ2-4 TRBV5-4 once TRBD2
CASSKGTSGGAVTDTQYF TGCGCCAGCAGCAAGGGGACTAGCGGGGGGGCCGTTACAGATACGCAGTATTTT TRBJ2-3 TRBV5-1 - TRBD2
CSASPNTEAFF TGCAGTGCTAGCCCCAATACTGAAGCTTTCTTT TRBJ1-1 TRBV20-1 once -
CASSQGGNEQYF TGTGCCAGCAGCCAAGGAGGGAACGAGCAGTACTTC TRBJ2-7 TRBV3-1/TRBV3-2 once -
CASSHTMNTEAFF TGTGCCAGCTCACACACGATGAACACTGAAGCTTTCTTT TRBJ1-1 TRBV18 - -
CASSGALLEKLFF TGTGCCTCTAGCGGGGCGCTATTGGAAAAACTGTTTTTT TRBJ1-4 TRBV30 few -
CSASHAGRGGYTF TGCAGTGCTAGTCATGCCGGGCGGGGTGGCTACACCTTC TRBJ1-2 TRBV20-1 - -
CASGEAGELFF TGTGCCAGCGGGGAGGCCGGGGAGCTGTTTTTT TRBJ2-2 TRBV7-3 once -
CASSHDRANYGYTF TGTGCCAGCAGCCACGACAGGGCTAACTATGGCTACACCTTC TRBJ1-2 TRBV5-5 once TRBD1
CASSEATGSWTEAFF TGTGCCAGCAGTGAAGCAACCGGGTCGTGGACTGAAGCTTTCTTT TRBJ1-1 TRBV6-1 - -
CASHDRGPNTEAFF TGTGCCAGCCACGACAGGGGACCTAACACTGAAGCTTTCTTT TRBJ1-1 TRBV27 - TRBD1
CATLSPETGRDQPQHF TGTGCCACATTGAGCCCCGAGACAGGCAGGGATCAGCCCCAGCATTTT TRBJ1-5 TRBV19 few -
CASSLAAGYEQYF TGCGCCAGCAGCTTGGCAGCGGGCTACGAGCAGTACTTC TRBJ2-7 TRBV5-1 - -
CASSLWDRGKETQYF TGTGCCAGCAGTTTATGGGACAGGGGTAAGGAGACCCAGTACTTC TRBJ2-5 TRBV28 - TRBD1
CASSDPSTQYF TGTGCCAGCAGTGATCCTTCGACCCAGTACTTC TRBJ2-5 TRBV25-1 - -
CASGGGGSYNEQFF TGTGCCAGTGGGGGGGGAGGCTCCTACAATGAGCAGTTCTTC TRBJ2-1 TRBV27 once TRBD2
CASSLEGREQYF TGTGCCAGCAGCTTGGAGGGGCGCGAGCAGTACTTC TRBJ2-7 TRBV5-4 - -
CSASRGSGGSQETQYF TGCAGTGCTAGTAGGGGAAGCGGGGGTTCCCAAGAGACCCAGTACTTC TRBJ2-5 TRBV20-1 - TRBD2
CASSEAGTPSTGELFF TGTGCCAGCAGCGAGGCCGGGACACCATCCACCGGGGAGCTGTTTTTT TRBJ2-2 TRBV9 - -
CASIERLAGGLEQFF TGTGCCAGCATTGAAAGACTAGCGGGGGGGCTTGAGCAGTTCTTC TRBJ2-1 TRBV2 - TRBD2
CASFGPHNTEAFF TGTGCCAGCTTTGGGCCCCACAACACTGAAGCTTTCTTT TRBJ1-1 TRBV6-5 few -
CASSLETSGGAAEQFF TGCGCCAGCAGCTTGGAAACTAGCGGGGGGGCCGCTGAGCAGTTCTTC TRBJ2-1 TRBV5-1 - TRBD2
CASSVSGGAYEQYF TGTGCCAGCAGCGTAAGCGGGGGGGCCTACGAGCAGTACTTC TRBJ2-7 TRBV11-2 - TRBD2
CASSAGTSLYNEQFF TGTGCCAGCAGCGCTGGGACTAGCCTTTACAATGAGCAGTTCTTC TRBJ2-1 TRBV11-3 - TRBD2
CASSPEASGIRFGELFF TGTGCCAGCAGCCCCGAGGCTAGCGGGATCCGTTTCGGGGAGCTGTTTTTT TRBJ2-2 TRBV9 - TRBD2
CASSSRRAYNEQFF TGCGCCAGCAGCTCGCGGCGAGCCTACAATGAGCAGTTCTTC TRBJ2-1 TRBV5-1 - -
CASTGDLRTEAFF TGTGCCAGCACGGGGGACTTAAGAACTGAAGCTTTCTTT TRBJ1-1 TRBV6-5 once -
CASSSTETNVLTF TGCGCCAGCAGCTCGACAGAAACCAACGTCCTGACTTTC TRBJ2-6 TRBV5-1 - -
CTSSLYGPGGGNQPQHF TGTACCAGCAGCTTATACGGGCCCGGAGGCGGGAATCAGCCCCAGCATTTT TRBJ1-5 TRBV7-9 - -
CASSALQGSTEAFF TGTGCCAGCAGTGCCCTTCAGGGTTCCACTGAAGCTTTCTTT TRBJ1-1 TRBV6-4 once -
CASSQGVSAVNQPQHF TGTGCCAGCTCCCAAGGAGTCTCGGCGGTCAATCAGCCCCAGCATTTT TRBJ1-5 TRBV18 - -
CSAKRQPVYTF TGCAGTGCTAAGAGACAACCCGTCTACACCTTC TRBJ1-2 TRBV20-1 - -
CASVGQGALGGELFF TGTGCCAGTGTGGGACAGGGGGCTCTTGGCGGGGAGCTGTTTTTT TRBJ2-2 TRBV2 - TRBD1
CASSPVSGGPYEQYF TGCGCCAGCAGCCCCGTTAGCGGGGGACCCTACGAGCAGTACTTC TRBJ2-7 TRBV4-1 - TRBD2
CASISAGGTDTQYF TGTGCCAGCATCTCAGCGGGAGGCACGGATACGCAGTATTTT TRBJ2-3 TRBV7-2 once TRBD2
CASSVGAFIGANVLTF TGTGCCAGCAGCGTAGGAGCTTTTATCGGGGCCAACGTCCTGACTTTC TRBJ2-6 TRBV9 - -
CASTSGAYEQYF TGTGCCAGTACATCAGGGGCCTACGAGCAGTACTTC TRBJ2-7 TRBV19 - -
CASTFDQGNYGYTF TGTGCCAGCACCTTTGACCAGGGGAACTATGGCTACACCTTC TRBJ1-2 TRBV11-2 - -
CASPTRDQPQHF TGCGCCAGCCCCACTCGGGATCAGCCCCAGCATTTT TRBJ1-5 TRBV5-1 - -
CASSTPGLASDNEQFF TGTGCCAGTAGTACCCCGGGACTAGCGAGTGACAATGAGCAGTTCTTC TRBJ2-1 TRBV19 - TRBD2
CSASNLDTQYF TGCAGTGCAAGCAACTTGGATACGCAGTATTTT TRBJ2-3 TRBV20-1 few -